A selection of T cell receptor beta chains follows, all from one sample in a study of blood T cell repertoires in COVID-19. Profiling relied on immunoSEQ multiplex PCR, and the TCRdb table lists in-frame clones only, not all of them. The table records 70,000 to 90,000 clones, around 84% of them present only once. Material: peripheral blood. The source is a human donor in a cohort sampled during active COVID-19. CDR3s include the opening cysteine and the closing phenylalanine or tryptophan. D genes are given only for firm matches.

CDR3 protein: CASSPPLTGWEKLFF; CDR3 DNA: TGTGCCAGCAGTCCGCCCCTGACAGGGTGGGAAAAACTGTTTTTT; V gene: TRBV28; D gene: TRBD1; CDR3 length: 15; J gene: TRBJ1-4
CDR3 protein: CASGSPGETQYF; CDR3 DNA: TGTGCTAGTGGTTCGCCAGGGGAGACCCAGTACTTC; V gene: TRBV12-5; D gene: -; CDR3 length: 12; J gene: TRBJ2-5
CDR3 protein: CASTAQVSYEQYF; CDR3 DNA: TGTGCCAGCACGGCACAGGTTTCCTACGAGCAGTACTTC; V gene: TRBV2; D gene: -; CDR3 length: 13; J gene: TRBJ2-7
CDR3 protein: CAWSIGQNTEAFF; CDR3 DNA: TGTGCCTGGAGTATAGGACAGAACACTGAAGCTTTCTTT; V gene: TRBV30; D gene: -; CDR3 length: 13; J gene: TRBJ1-1
CDR3 protein: CASRRGPENTEAFF; CDR3 DNA: TGTGCCAGTAGGAGGGGGCCTGAGAACACTGAAGCTTTCTTT; V gene: TRBV19; D gene: TRBD1; CDR3 length: 14; J gene: TRBJ1-1
CDR3 protein: CASSRRGRNEKLFF; CDR3 DNA: TGTGCCAGCAGCCGCAGGGGGCGAAATGAAAAACTGTTTTTT; V gene: TRBV14; D gene: TRBD1; CDR3 length: 14; J gene: TRBJ1-4
CDR3 protein: CASRSYRERRSYEQYF; CDR3 DNA: TGTGCAAGTCGCTCTTACAGGGAGCGCCGGTCCTACGAGCAGTACTTC; V gene: TRBV12-2; D gene: -; CDR3 length: 16; J gene: TRBJ2-7
CDR3 protein: CASSLGTSGTDTQYF; CDR3 DNA: TGTGCCAGTAGTCTAGGGACTAGCGGCACAGATACGCAGTATTTT; V gene: TRBV19; D gene: TRBD2; CDR3 length: 15; J gene: TRBJ2-3
CDR3 protein: CASNTGYDEQYF; CDR3 DNA: TGTGCCAGCAACACAGGGTACGACGAGCAGTACTTC; V gene: TRBV2; D gene: -; CDR3 length: 12; J gene: TRBJ2-7
CDR3 protein: CASSRGGQPYGYTF; CDR3 DNA: TGTGCCAGCAGTCGAGGGGGACAGCCCTATGGCTACACCTTC; V gene: TRBV6-5; D gene: TRBD1; CDR3 length: 14; J gene: TRBJ1-2